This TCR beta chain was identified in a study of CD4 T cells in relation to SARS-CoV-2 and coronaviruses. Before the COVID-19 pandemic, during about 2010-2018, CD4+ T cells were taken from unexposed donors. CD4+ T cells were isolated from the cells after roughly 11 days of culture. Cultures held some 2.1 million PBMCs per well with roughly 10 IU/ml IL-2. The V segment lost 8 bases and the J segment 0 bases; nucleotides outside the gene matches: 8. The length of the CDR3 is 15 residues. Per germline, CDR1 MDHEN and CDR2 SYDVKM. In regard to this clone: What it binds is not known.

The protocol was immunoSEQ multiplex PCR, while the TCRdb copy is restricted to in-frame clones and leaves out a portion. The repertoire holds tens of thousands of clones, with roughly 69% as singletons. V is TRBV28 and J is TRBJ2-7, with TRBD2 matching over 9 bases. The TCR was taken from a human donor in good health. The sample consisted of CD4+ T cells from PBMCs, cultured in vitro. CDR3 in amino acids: CASGETSGASYEQYF. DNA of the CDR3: TGTGCCAGCGGGGAGACTAGCGGAGCCTCCTACGAGCAGTACTTC.